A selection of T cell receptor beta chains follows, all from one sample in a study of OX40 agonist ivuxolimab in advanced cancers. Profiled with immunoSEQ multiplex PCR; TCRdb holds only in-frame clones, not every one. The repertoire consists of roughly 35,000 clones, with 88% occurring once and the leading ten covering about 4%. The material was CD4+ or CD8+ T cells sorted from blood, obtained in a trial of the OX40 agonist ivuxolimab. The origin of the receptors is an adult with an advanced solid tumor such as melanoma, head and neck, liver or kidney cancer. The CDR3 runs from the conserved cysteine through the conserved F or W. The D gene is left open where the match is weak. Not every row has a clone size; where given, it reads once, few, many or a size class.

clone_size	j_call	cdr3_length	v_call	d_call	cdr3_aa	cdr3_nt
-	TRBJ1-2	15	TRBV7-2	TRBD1	CASSLKGQGDMRYTF	TGTGCCAGCAGCTTAAAGGGACAGGGTGATATGCGCTACACCTTC
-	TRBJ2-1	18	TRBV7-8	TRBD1	CASSSLPPSTGTRHEQFF	TGTGCCAGCAGCTCCCTCCCCCCGTCGACAGGGACAAGACATGAGCAGTTCTTC
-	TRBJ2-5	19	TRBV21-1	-	CASSSRGLAGVGAQETQYF	TGTGCCAGCAGCAGTCGGGGACTAGCGGGAGTGGGGGCACAAGAGACCCAGTACTTC
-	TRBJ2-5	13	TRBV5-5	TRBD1	CASSWGQYETQYF	TGTGCCAGCAGCTGGGGACAGTATGAGACCCAGTACTTC
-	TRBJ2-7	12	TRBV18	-	CASSQGSYEQYF	TGTGCCAGCTCACAAGGGAGCTACGAGCAGTACTTC
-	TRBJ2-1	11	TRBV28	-	CASKVYNEQFF	TGTGCCAGCAAGGTTTACAATGAGCAGTTCTTC
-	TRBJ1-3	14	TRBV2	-	CASRDGRGGNTIYF	TGTGCCAGCAGGGACGGTAGGGGAGGAAACACCATATATTTT
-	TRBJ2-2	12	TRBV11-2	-	CASSLNTGELFF	TGTGCCAGCAGCTTAAACACCGGGGAGCTGTTTTTT
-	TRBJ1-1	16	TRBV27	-	CASSLSYGSLNTEAFF	TGTGCCAGCAGTTTAAGCTACGGAAGCTTGAACACTGAAGCTTTCTTT
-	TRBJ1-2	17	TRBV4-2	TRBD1	CASSRGQGDDLFYGYTF	TGTGCCAGCAGCCGGGGACAGGGCGATGACCTCTTTTATGGCTACACCTTC
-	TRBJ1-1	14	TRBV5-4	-	CASSFRSVNTEAFF	TGTGCCAGCAGCTTTCGTTCGGTGAACACTGAAGCTTTCTTT
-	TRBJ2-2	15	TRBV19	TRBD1	CASSIDRSSDRVRFF	TGTGCCAGTAGTATAGATCGGTCATCGGACAGGGTTAGGTTTTTT
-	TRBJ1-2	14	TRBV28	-	CASSYYTRNYGYTF	TGTGCCAGCAGTTACTACACCCGTAACTATGGCTACACCTTC
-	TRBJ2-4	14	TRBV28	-	CASNPGRSGDIQYF	TGTGCCAGCAACCCCGGGCGGAGTGGAGACATTCAGTACTTC
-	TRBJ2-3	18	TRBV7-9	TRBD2	CASSLGLAGRFKADTQYF	TGTGCCAGCAGCCTCGGACTAGCGGGGCGTTTCAAAGCAGATACGCAGTATTTT
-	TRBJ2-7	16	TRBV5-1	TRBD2	CASSTLAGGGGYEQYF	TGCGCCAGCAGCACACTAGCGGGAGGGGGAGGCTACGAGCAGTACTTC
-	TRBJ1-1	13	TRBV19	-	CASSSKGDTEAFF	TGTGCCAGTAGCTCAAAGGGGGACACTGAAGCTTTCTTT
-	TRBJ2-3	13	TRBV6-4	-	CASSVGRTDTQYF	TGTGCCAGCAGTGTGGGGCGCACAGATACGCAGTATTTT
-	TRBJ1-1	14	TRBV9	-	CASSTWDGGTEAFF	TGTGCCAGCAGCACCTGGGACGGTGGGACTGAAGCTTTCTTT
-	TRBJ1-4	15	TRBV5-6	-	CASSLGAVTNEKLFF	TGTGCCAGCAGCTTGGGGGCGGTAACTAATGAAAAACTGTTTTTT
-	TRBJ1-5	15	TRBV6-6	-	CASTITGGANQPQHF	TGTGCCAGCACCATCACCGGGGGGGCCAATCAGCCCCAGCATTTT
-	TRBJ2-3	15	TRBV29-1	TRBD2	CSVVGSGGGTDTQYF	TGCAGCGTTGTGGGTAGCGGGGGAGGCACAGATACGCAGTATTTT
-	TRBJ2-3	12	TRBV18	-	CASSANTDTQYF	TGTGCCAGCTCAGCTAATACAGATACGCAGTATTTT
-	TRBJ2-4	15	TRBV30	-	CAWSGRVWAKNIQYF	TGTGCCTGGAGTGGGCGGGTATGGGCCAAAAACATTCAGTACTTC
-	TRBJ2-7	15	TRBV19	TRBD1	CASSMRDRGHYEQYF	TGTGCCAGTAGTATGAGGGACAGGGGACACTACGAGCAGTACTTC
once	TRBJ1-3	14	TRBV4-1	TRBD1	CASSQATGANTIYF	TGCGCCAGCAGCCAAGCCACAGGGGCTAACACCATATATTTT
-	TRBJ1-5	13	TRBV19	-	CASTPRGEQPQHF	TGTGCCAGTACCCCCCGCGGAGAACAGCCCCAGCATTTT
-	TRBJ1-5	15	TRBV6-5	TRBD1	CASSSRTGSNQPQHF	TGTGCCAGCAGTTCACGGACAGGGAGCAATCAGCCCCAGCATTTT
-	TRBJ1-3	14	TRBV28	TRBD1	CASTKGGGGNTIYF	TGTGCCAGCACCAAAGGGGGCGGTGGAAACACCATATATTTT
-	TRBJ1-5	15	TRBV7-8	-	CASSLVGRGNQPQHF	TGTGCCAGCAGCTTAGTGGGTAGGGGCAATCAGCCCCAGCATTTT
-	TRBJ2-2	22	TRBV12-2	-	CASRLELFGRDTEGRGAGELFF	TGTGCAAGTCGCTTAGAATTATTTGGTCGGGACACAGAAGGGAGGGGAGCCGGGGAGCTGTTTTTT
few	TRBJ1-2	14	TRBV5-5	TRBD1	CASSLDTGAGGYTF	TGTGCCAGCAGCTTGGATACAGGGGCGGGGGGCTACACCTTC
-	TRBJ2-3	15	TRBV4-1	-	CASSQGGRKTDTQYF	TGCGCCAGCAGCCAAGGAGGGCGCAAGACAGATACGCAGTATTTT
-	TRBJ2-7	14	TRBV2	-	CASSGLDTGYEQYF	TGTGCCAGCAGTGGACTGGACACGGGGTACGAGCAGTACTTC
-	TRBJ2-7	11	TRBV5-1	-	CASSPGQGQYF	TGCGCCAGCAGCCCGGGGCAGGGGCAGTACTTC
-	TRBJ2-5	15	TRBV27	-	CASSDSGLLSETQYF	TGTGCCAGCAGTGATAGCGGACTCCTGTCGGAGACCCAGTACTTC
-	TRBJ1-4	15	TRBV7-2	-	CASSYNRERAEKLFF	TGTGCCAGCAGCTACAACAGGGAGAGGGCAGAAAAACTGTTTTTT
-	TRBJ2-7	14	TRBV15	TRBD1	CATGVGDRRYEQYF	TGTGCCACCGGGGTAGGGGACAGGCGGTACGAGCAGTACTTC
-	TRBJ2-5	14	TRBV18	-	CASSPREYQETQYF	TGTGCCAGCTCACCTCGCGAGTATCAAGAGACCCAGTACTTC
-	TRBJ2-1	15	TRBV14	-	CASSQDRGSGNEQFF	TGTGCCAGCAGCCAAGATAGGGGGAGTGGCAATGAGCAGTTCTTC
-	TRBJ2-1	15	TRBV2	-	CASIPRGPLAHEQFF	TGTGCCAGCATTCCACGGGGTCCTTTAGCGCATGAGCAGTTCTTC
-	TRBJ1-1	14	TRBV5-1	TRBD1	CASSDGQGGTEAFF	TGCGCCAGCAGCGACGGACAGGGGGGTACTGAAGCTTTCTTT
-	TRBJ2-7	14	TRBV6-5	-	CASTHDPGSYEQYF	TGTGCCAGCACCCACGACCCGGGCTCCTACGAGCAGTACTTC
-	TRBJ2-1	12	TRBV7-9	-	CASSRSWDEQFF	TGTGCCAGCAGCCGTAGTTGGGATGAGCAGTTCTTC